The TCR beta chain described here comes from a study of blood T cell repertoires in COVID-19. Study-level background: Sample material is recorded as cDNA or gDNA derived from T cells, B-cell-depleted T cells, or PBMCs.

Here immunoSEQ multiplex PCR was the method, and the copy in TCRdb shows in-frame clones only, minus some. The repertoire holds 70,000 to 85,000 clones, with about four fifths as singletons. Sequencing was carried out using peripheral blood. The origin of this receptor is a man at least 80 years old with acute or convalescent COVID-19.

CDR3 sequence reads: CASSSGQGTSYGYTF. The CDR3 nucleotides are TGTGCCAGCTCATCGGGACAGGGGACGTCCTATGGCTACACCTTC. The rearrangement uses TRBV18 and TRBJ1-2, with 10 bases lining up with TRBD1. CDR1 and CDR2 (germline): KGHSH, LQKENI. This CDR3 has 15 residues. The V segment lost 5 bases and the J segment 4 bases; nucleotides outside the gene matches: 7.